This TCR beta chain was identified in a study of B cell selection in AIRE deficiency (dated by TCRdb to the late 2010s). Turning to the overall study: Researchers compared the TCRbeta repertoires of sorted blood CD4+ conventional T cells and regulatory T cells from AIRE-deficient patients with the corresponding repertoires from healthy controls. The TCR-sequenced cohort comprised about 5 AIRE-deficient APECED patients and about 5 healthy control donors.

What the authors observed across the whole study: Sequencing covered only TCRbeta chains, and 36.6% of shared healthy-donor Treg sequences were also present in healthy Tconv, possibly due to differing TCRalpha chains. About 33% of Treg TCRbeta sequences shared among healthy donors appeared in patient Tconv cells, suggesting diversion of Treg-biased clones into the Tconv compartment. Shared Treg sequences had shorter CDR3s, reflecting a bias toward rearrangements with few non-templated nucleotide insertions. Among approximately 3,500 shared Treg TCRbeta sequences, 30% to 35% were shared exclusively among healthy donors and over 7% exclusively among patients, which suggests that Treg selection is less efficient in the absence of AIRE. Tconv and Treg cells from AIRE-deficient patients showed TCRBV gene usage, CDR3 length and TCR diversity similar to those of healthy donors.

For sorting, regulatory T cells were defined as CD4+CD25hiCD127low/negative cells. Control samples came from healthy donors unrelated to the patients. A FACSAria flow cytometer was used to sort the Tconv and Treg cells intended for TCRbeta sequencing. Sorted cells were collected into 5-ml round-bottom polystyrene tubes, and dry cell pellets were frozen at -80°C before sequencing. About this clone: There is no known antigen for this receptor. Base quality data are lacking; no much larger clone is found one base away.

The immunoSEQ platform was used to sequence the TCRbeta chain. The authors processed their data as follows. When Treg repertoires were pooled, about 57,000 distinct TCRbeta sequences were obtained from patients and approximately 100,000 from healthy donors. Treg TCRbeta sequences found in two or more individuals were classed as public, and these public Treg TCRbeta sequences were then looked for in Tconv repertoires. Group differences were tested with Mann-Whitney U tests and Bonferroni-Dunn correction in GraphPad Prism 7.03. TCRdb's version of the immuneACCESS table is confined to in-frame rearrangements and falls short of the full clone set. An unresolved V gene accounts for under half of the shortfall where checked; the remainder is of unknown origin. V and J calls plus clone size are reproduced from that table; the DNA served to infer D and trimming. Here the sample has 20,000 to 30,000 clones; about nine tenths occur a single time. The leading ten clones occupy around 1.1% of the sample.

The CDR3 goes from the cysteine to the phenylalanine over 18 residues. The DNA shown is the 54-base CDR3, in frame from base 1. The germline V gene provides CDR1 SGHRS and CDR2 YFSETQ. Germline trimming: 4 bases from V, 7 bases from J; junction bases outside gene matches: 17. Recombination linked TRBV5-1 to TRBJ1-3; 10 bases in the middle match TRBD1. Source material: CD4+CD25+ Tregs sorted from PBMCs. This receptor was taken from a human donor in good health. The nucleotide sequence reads TGCGCCAGCAGCGTCCAGGGGACAGGGGCTTTGGGGGACAACACCATATATTTT. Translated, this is CASSVQGTGALGDNTIYF.